One and the same sample provided the 5 T cell receptor beta chains below, sequenced in a study of cytomegalovirus exposure and HLA in healthy donors. PCR used 60 Vbeta primers and 13 Jbeta primers. Repertoires were generated with immunoSEQ multiplex PCR, while TCRdb's copy carries only in-frame clones and drops some. The sample carries under 150,000 clones, roughly 80% recorded once. Sequencing used PBMCs. These receptors were taken from a boy younger than 18 in good health and CMV-seronegative.

This chain uses TRBV2 with TRBJ2-3, with 8 bases aligning to TRBD2. CDR1 and CDR2 from the germline V gene are SNHLY and FYNNEI. The length of the CDR3 is 16 residues. The V gene end was trimmed by 8 bases and the J gene end by 0 bases; junction bases not matched to a gene: 10. The CDR3 DNA reads as TGTGCCAGCCAAGGACATAGCGGGATTAGCACAGATACGCAGTATTTT. The encoded protein is CASQGHSGISTDTQYF.

The chain couples TRBV18 to TRBJ1-5; 7 nucleotides line up with TRBD1. V was clipped by 6 bases and J by 4 bases; unmatched bases: 6. The germline CDR1 and CDR2 sequences are KGHSH and LQKENI. The CDR3 spans 14 residues. The CDR3 DNA sequence: TGTGCCAGCTCGTCGGGACAGCTAAATCAGCCCCAGCATTTT. This translates into CASSSGQLNQPQHF.

As for this clone: The junction and the germline gene differ at one end; a read error may be behind it. This rearrangement joins TRBV2 to TRBJ2-1; 7 nucleotides line up with TRBD2. The CDR3 runs to 13 residues. The V gene's germline CDR1 is SNHLY and CDR2 FYNNEI. CDR3: CASGGDSNNEQFF. The CDR3 DNA is TGTGCCAGCGGGGGGGACTCCAACAATGAGCAGTTCTTC.

About this clone itself: A junction boundary mismatches the germline segment, possibly from a read error. This rearrangement joins TRBV18 to TRBJ2-7; D is perhaps TRBD2 (5 bases). The CDR3 is made up of 15 amino acids. Germline lookup yields CDR1 KGHSH and CDR2 LQKENI. CDR3 region: CASSSPGEGPYEQYF. CDR3 coding DNA: TGTGCCAGCTCATCACCTGGTGAGGGCCCCTACGAGCAGTACTTC.

The rearrangement joins TRBV4-1 to TRBJ2-1; weak D call: TRBD1 (6 bases). The length of the CDR3 is 16 residues. V lost 5 bases and J 5 bases, leaving 19 bases between the germline ends. In germline, CDR1 is MGHRA, CDR2 YSYEKL. CDR3 in amino acids: CASSAPQGQAHNEQFF. CDR3 coding DNA: TGCGCCAGCAGCGCCCCTCAGGGGCAGGCCCACAATGAGCAGTTCTTC.